This is a list of T cell receptor beta chains from one sample in a study of OX40 agonist ivuxolimab in advanced cancers. Clones were read by immunoSEQ multiplex PCR, and TCRdb kept only the in-frame ones, dropping some. The sample includes about 57,000 clones, 65% to 85% seen only once; the top ten take approximately 3%. This specimen was CD4+ or CD8+ T cells sorted from blood, taken in a trial of the OX40 agonist ivuxolimab. Receptors were obtained from an adult with an advanced solid tumor such as melanoma, head and neck, liver or kidney cancer. Both conserved end residues are part of each CDR3. D genes are given only for firm matches. The size of a clone is reported for some rows only, either as once, few or many, or as a class for expanded clones.

D: NA; V: TRBV7-2; size: NA; J: TRBJ1-2; CDR3: CASSLRQSNGYTF; DNA: TGTGCCAGCAGCTTACGACAGTCAAATGGCTACACCTTC
D: TRBD1; V: TRBV27; size: NA; J: TRBJ1-2; CDR3: CASSWDRGYGYTF; DNA: TGTGCCAGCAGTTGGGACAGGGGCTATGGCTACACCTTC
D: NA; V: TRBV11-2; size: NA; J: TRBJ2-4; CDR3: CASSLEGGAYRAKNIQYF; DNA: TGTGCCAGCAGCTTAGAGGGGGGGGCATATCGAGCCAAAAACATTCAGTACTTC
D: NA; V: TRBV5-5; size: NA; J: TRBJ2-7; CDR3: CASSSQGGLRSYEQYF; DNA: TGTGCCAGCAGCTCCCAAGGGGGACTGCGCTCCTACGAGCAGTACTTC
D: NA; V: TRBV5-1; size: NA; J: TRBJ1-3; CDR3: CASSGTEWGNTIYF; DNA: TGCGCCAGCAGTGGAACAGAATGGGGAAACACCATATATTTT
D: TRBD1; V: TRBV29-1; size: NA; J: TRBJ1-5; CDR3: CSANRGASNQPQHF; DNA: TGCAGTGCTAACAGGGGGGCAAGCAATCAGCCCCAGCATTTT
D: TRBD1; V: TRBV5-1; size: NA; J: TRBJ2-7; CDR3: CASSQGQHEEQYF; DNA: TGCGCCAGCAGTCAGGGACAGCACGAAGAGCAGTACTTC
D: NA; V: TRBV5-1; size: NA; J: TRBJ2-4; CDR3: CASSPQGQNIQYF; DNA: TGCGCCAGCAGCCCGCAGGGGCAAAACATTCAGTACTTC
D: NA; V: TRBV18; size: NA; J: TRBJ1-1; CDR3: CASSRTGDPNTEAFF; DNA: TGTGCCAGCTCCAGAACAGGAGACCCGAACACTGAAGCTTTCTTT
D: NA; V: TRBV19; size: NA; J: TRBJ2-1; CDR3: CASSSSNEQFF; DNA: TGTGCCAGTAGTTCCTCCAATGAGCAGTTCTTC
D: NA; V: TRBV6-1; size: NA; J: TRBJ2-7; CDR3: CASSSSLGEPYEQYF; DNA: TGTGCCAGCAGTTCTAGCTTGGGAGAACCCTACGAGCAGTACTTC
D: NA; V: TRBV7-2; size: few; J: TRBJ1-5; CDR3: CASSLWSQPQHF; DNA: TGTGCCAGCAGCTTATGGAGTCAGCCCCAGCATTTT
D: NA; V: TRBV7-3; size: NA; J: TRBJ2-3; CDR3: CASSLGPASTDTQYF; DNA: TGTGCCAGCAGCTTAGGCCCTGCTAGCACAGATACGCAGTATTTT
D: TRBD2; V: TRBV19; size: NA; J: TRBJ2-1; CDR3: CASLGRTSGSSYNEQFF; DNA: TGTGCCAGCCTTGGGCGGACTAGCGGGAGCTCCTACAATGAGCAGTTCTTC
D: NA; V: TRBV5-8; size: NA; J: TRBJ1-1; CDR3: CASSLYPANTEAFF; DNA: TGTGCCAGCAGCTTGTACCCGGCGAACACTGAAGCTTTCTTT
D: TRBD1; V: TRBV11-3; size: NA; J: TRBJ2-4; CDR3: CASSSGQSDIQYF; DNA: TGTGCCAGCAGCTCGGGACAGTCGGACATTCAGTACTTC
D: TRBD2; V: TRBV29-1; size: NA; J: TRBJ2-1; CDR3: CSVSGGVAGGALNEQFF; DNA: TGCAGCGTTTCCGGAGGGGTAGCGGGAGGGGCGCTTAATGAGCAGTTCTTC
D: TRBD2; V: TRBV5-4; size: NA; J: TRBJ2-1; CDR3: CASSFSGTRGSYNEQFF; DNA: TGTGCCAGCAGCTTTTCCGGGACTAGAGGCTCCTACAATGAGCAGTTCTTC
D: NA; V: TRBV28; size: NA; J: TRBJ2-1; CDR3: CASNPGTDIDNEQFF; DNA: TGTGCCAGCAATCCGGGGACCGACATAGACAATGAGCAGTTCTTC
D: TRBD2; V: TRBV7-2; size: once; J: TRBJ2-5; CDR3: CASSRTSGIRETQYF; DNA: TGTGCCAGCAGCCGGACTAGCGGGATCAGAGAGACCCAGTACTTC
D: NA; V: TRBV29-1; size: NA; J: TRBJ1-1; CDR3: CSVEDRDAEAFF; DNA: TGCAGCGTTGAAGACAGGGACGCTGAAGCTTTCTTT
D: NA; V: TRBV29-1; size: NA; J: TRBJ1-3; CDR3: CSVEGTAGSSGNTIYF; DNA: TGCAGCGTTGAGGGGACGGCGGGAAGCTCTGGAAACACCATATATTTT
D: NA; V: TRBV19; size: NA; J: TRBJ1-2; CDR3: CASNPGLRFKVGGYTF; DNA: TGTGCCAGTAACCCAGGCCTCAGATTCAAGGTCGGTGGCTACACCTTC
D: NA; V: TRBV30; size: NA; J: TRBJ2-5; CDR3: CAWSAGQGRETQYF; DNA: TGTGCCTGGAGTGCTGGGCAGGGCAGGGAGACCCAGTACTTC
D: NA; V: TRBV28; size: NA; J: TRBJ2-7; CDR3: CASSLGWQAGQGGYEQYF; DNA: TGTGCCAGCAGTTTAGGTTGGCAGGCCGGACAGGGAGGGTACGAGCAGTACTTC
D: TRBD1; V: TRBV18; size: NA; J: TRBJ2-7; CDR3: CASSPLDRVDEQYF; DNA: TGTGCCAGCTCACCGCTCGACAGGGTTGACGAGCAGTACTTC
D: NA; V: TRBV11-2; size: NA; J: TRBJ1-2; CDR3: CASSPGTFNYGYTF; DNA: TGTGCCAGCAGCCCAGGGACGTTCAACTATGGCTACACCTTC
D: NA; V: TRBV5-3; size: once; J: TRBJ2-5; CDR3: CARSFCGRIVQETQYF; DNA: TGTGCCAGAAGCTTTTGCGGACGTATAGTCCAAGAGACCCAGTACTTC
D: NA; V: TRBV27; size: once; J: TRBJ1-1; CDR3: CASRNSHTEAFF; DNA: TGTGCCAGCCGGAACAGTCACACTGAAGCTTTCTTT
D: TRBD1; V: TRBV6-1; size: NA; J: TRBJ1-1; CDR3: CASGGRDRGEAFF; DNA: TGTGCCAGTGGGGGACGGGACAGGGGTGAAGCTTTCTTT
D: TRBD2; V: TRBV5-1; size: NA; J: TRBJ2-1; CDR3: CASSPQSGTSGTSSYNEQFF; DNA: TGCGCCAGCAGCCCACAGTCGGGGACTAGCGGGACCAGCTCCTACAATGAGCAGTTCTTC
D: TRBD1; V: TRBV11-3; size: NA; J: TRBJ2-1; CDR3: CASSPDRGNEQFF; DNA: TGTGCCAGCAGCCCAGACAGGGGAAATGAGCAGTTCTTC
D: NA; V: TRBV6-5; size: NA; J: TRBJ1-4; CDR3: CASNSAEKGEKLFF; DNA: TGTGCCAGCAATTCGGCGGAAAAGGGGGAAAAACTGTTTTTT
D: NA; V: TRBV11-2; size: few; J: TRBJ2-7; CDR3: CASSSDRRSYEQYF; DNA: TGTGCCAGCAGCAGCGACAGGCGCTCCTACGAGCAGTACTTC
D: NA; V: TRBV19; size: NA; J: TRBJ2-2; CDR3: CASSIRHDTGELFF; DNA: TGTGCCAGTAGTATTAGACACGATACCGGGGAGCTGTTTTTT
D: NA; V: TRBV7-3; size: NA; J: TRBJ2-2; CDR3: CASSLTPLGRAGKTAGELFF; DNA: TGTGCCAGCAGCTTAACCCCCCTCGGGCGGGCGGGAAAGACGGCCGGGGAGCTGTTTTTT
D: NA; V: TRBV11-1; size: once; J: TRBJ2-5; CDR3: CASSTNQETQYF; DNA: TGTGCCAGCAGCACGAACCAAGAGACCCAGTACTTC
D: TRBD2; V: TRBV29-1; size: few; J: TRBJ2-7; CDR3: CSVLKLAGTSYEQYF; DNA: TGCAGCGTCCTTAAACTAGCGGGTACTTCCTACGAGCAGTACTTC
D: TRBD1; V: TRBV7-9; size: NA; J: TRBJ1-2; CDR3: CASSVGPDRGNGYTF; DNA: TGTGCCAGCAGCGTTGGGCCAGACAGGGGTAATGGCTACACCTTC
D: TRBD1; V: TRBV9; size: NA; J: TRBJ1-5; CDR3: CASSVASTGDQPQHF; DNA: TGTGCCAGCAGCGTAGCTTCGACAGGGGATCAGCCCCAGCATTTT
D: TRBD1; V: TRBV10-3; size: NA; J: TRBJ1-5; CDR3: CAISETGDSQPQHF; DNA: TGTGCCATCAGTGAAACAGGGGATAGTCAGCCCCAGCATTTT
D: NA; V: TRBV2; size: NA; J: TRBJ2-2; CDR3: CASSDRGAGELFF; DNA: TGTGCCAGCAGTGACAGGGGGGCCGGGGAGCTGTTTTTT
D: TRBD2; V: TRBV19; size: NA; J: TRBJ2-5; CDR3: CASTKRAGGGKETQYF; DNA: TGTGCCAGTACTAAAAGGGCAGGCGGGGGGAAAGAGACCCAGTACTTC
D: NA; V: TRBV7-6; size: NA; J: TRBJ1-3; CDR3: CASSQAGRLSGNTIYF; DNA: TGTGCCAGCAGCCAAGCGGGTCGGCTCTCTGGAAACACCATATATTTT
D: TRBD2; V: TRBV29-1; size: once; J: TRBJ2-1; CDR3: CSVVKREGESYNEQFF; DNA: TGCAGCGTTGTTAAGCGGGAGGGGGAGTCCTACAATGAGCAGTTCTTC
D: NA; V: TRBV18; size: NA; J: TRBJ2-1; CDR3: CASSQESYNEQFF; DNA: TGTGCCAGCTCACAGGAGAGCTACAATGAGCAGTTCTTC
D: NA; V: TRBV7-2; size: NA; J: TRBJ1-1; CDR3: CASSREVAGLAFF; DNA: TGTGCCAGCAGCCGAGAGGTAGCTGGGCTTGCTTTCTTT
D: NA; V: TRBV6-5; size: NA; J: TRBJ1-1; CDR3: CASSVKGNTEAFF; DNA: TGTGCCAGCAGTGTGAAGGGGAACACTGAAGCTTTCTTT
D: NA; V: TRBV19; size: NA; J: TRBJ1-3; CDR3: CASAGVSGNTIYF; DNA: TGTGCCAGCGCGGGGGTCTCTGGAAACACCATATATTTT
D: NA; V: TRBV10-2; size: once; J: TRBJ1-3; CDR3: CASKREVSSGNTIYF; DNA: TGCGCCAGCAAGAGGGAGGTGAGCTCTGGAAACACCATATATTTT
D: NA; V: TRBV6-5; size: NA; J: TRBJ1-2; CDR3: CASRPNREPFYGYTF; DNA: TGTGCCAGCAGGCCCAACAGGGAGCCCTTCTATGGCTACACCTTC
D: NA; V: TRBV11-2; size: once; J: TRBJ2-7; CDR3: CASSLHSTYEQYF; DNA: TGTGCCAGCAGCTTACACAGCACCTACGAGCAGTACTTC
D: TRBD1; V: TRBV18; size: NA; J: TRBJ1-6; CDR3: CASSPVTGSSYNSPLHF; DNA: TGTGCCAGCTCACCTGTGACAGGGAGCTCCTATAATTCACCCCTCCACTTT
D: NA; V: TRBV28; size: NA; J: TRBJ2-7; CDR3: CASSSSGHSSYEQYF; DNA: TGTGCCAGCAGCTCATCGGGACACAGCTCCTACGAGCAGTACTTC
D: NA; V: TRBV7-3; size: NA; J: TRBJ2-2; CDR3: CASSPQLGPAGELFF; DNA: TGTGCCAGCAGCCCACAACTAGGTCCGGCCGGGGAGCTGTTTTTT
D: NA; V: TRBV6-5; size: NA; J: TRBJ2-7; CDR3: CASSVPRGRGYEQYF; DNA: TGTGCCAGCAGTGTACCCCGGGGCCGAGGGTACGAGCAGTACTTC
D: TRBD2; V: TRBV6-1; size: NA; J: TRBJ2-2; CDR3: CASRGLAGVPGELFF; DNA: TGTGCCAGCAGGGGACTAGCGGGAGTTCCCGGGGAGCTGTTTTTT
D: TRBD1; V: TRBV7-2; size: NA; J: TRBJ2-7; CDR3: CASSLGQGFPYEQYF; DNA: TGTGCCAGCAGCTTAGGACAGGGGTTCCCCTACGAGCAGTACTTC
D: NA; V: TRBV6-5; size: NA; J: TRBJ2-3; CDR3: CALSPTGDTQYF; DNA: TGTGCCCTAAGCCCTACTGGAGATACGCAGTATTTT